This T cell receptor (beta chain) was sequenced in a study of human T cells and chemical hapten exposure. Whole-study context: Once 0.01% DPC had been applied to the upper back by patch test, readings were taken at 6 days. Findings and caveats of the study: Compared with pre-sensitization or healthy control sets, expanded TCRs clustered more. The donor cohort had alopecia, so its immune response may not match that of healthy people.

To note about this clonotype: The antigen is unknown.

This sample's time point: patch test 1, 2 weeks after DPC sensitization. Regarding treatment: therapeutic diphenylcyclopropenone sensitization with weekly scalp DPC. Separate cDNA molecules received unique molecular identifiers, which the library attached to them. TCRdb re-analysed the RACE reads in MiXCR, keeping a single row per CDR3 protein. The sample shows 80,000 to 95,000 distinct CDR3 sequences, around 10% of them seen only once. Trimming left V 3 bases short and J 2 bases short, with 13 bases between. Germline CDR1 and CDR2: KGHSH and LQKENI. There are 15 residues in the CDR3. The TCR sequence derives from a woman aged 50 to 60 with alopecia areata. Some clones in this sample may be carry-over from other donors' samples. The sequences come from whole blood, collected in connection with sensitization to the hapten diphenylcyclopropenone (DPC). The J gene is TRBJ1-1, the V gene TRBV18, with a tentative D call TRBD1 (5 bases). Here the CDR3 DNA reads TGTGCCAGCTCACCTCCGATGGGGCTCAACACTGAAGCTTTCTTT. This translates into CASSPPMGLNTEAFF.